Below, 13 T cell receptor beta chains from the same sample are listed, as sequenced in a study of OX40 agonist ivuxolimab in advanced cancers. This table comes from immunoSEQ multiplex PCR, and its TCRdb copy is limited to in-frame clones, with some not included. The profile covers tens of thousands of clones, with about nine tenths appearing a single time and around 7% taken by the ten largest. This specimen was CD4+ or CD8+ T cells sorted from blood, taken in a trial of the OX40 agonist ivuxolimab. Receptors were obtained from an adult with an advanced solid tumor such as melanoma, head and neck, liver or kidney cancer.

This clone was seen once. The chain links TRBV6-6 to TRBJ2-7, with D tentatively TRBD1 or TRBD2 (6 bases each). CDR1 and CDR2 from the germline V gene are MNHNY and SVGAGI (reference sequence). Deletions cut 3 bases from V and 2 bases from J, with 11 bases between. This CDR3 region has 14 residues. The CDR3 spells CASSYSGQTYEQYF. CDR3 in DNA: TGTGCCAGCAGTTATAGCGGACAGACCTACGAGCAGTACTTC.

The chain has TRBV18 and TRBJ1-1; the D is unclear. The CDR3 totals 13 residues. Trimming took off 2 bases at V and 2 bases at J, with 6 bases between the two ends. The germline gives CDR1 KGHSH, CDR2 LQKENI. CDR3 sequence reads: CASSPGDNTEAFF. DNA of the CDR3: TGTGCCAGCTCACCAGGTGATAACACTGAAGCTTTCTTT.

The V gene is TRBV19, the J gene TRBJ1-6, with D uncertain. The germline V gene encodes CDR1 LNHDA and CDR2 SQIVND (reference sequence). The CDR3 covers 13 residues. The V end lost 6 bases, the J end lost 10 bases, and 13 bases lay between the germline ends. CDR3 sequence: CASSPDGGSPLHF. CDR3 in DNA: TGTGCCAGTAGCCCCGACGGAGGGTCACCCCTCCACTTT.

The chain has TRBV2 and TRBJ2-7; 8 bases match TRBD2. Germline V gives CDR1 SNHLY, CDR2 FYNNEI. There are 14 residues in the CDR3. Trimming took 6 bases from V and 2 from J; bases not matched to a gene: 6. DNA for the CDR3: TGTGCCAGCAGCGGGGGGGGGAGGACCTACGAGCAGTACTTC. As protein: CASSGGGRTYEQYF.

The chain joins TRBV2 to TRBJ2-4; the D gene could be TRBD1 or TRBD2 (5 bases each). The length of the CDR3 is 13 residues. The V and J ends lost 6 bases and 8 bases respectively, with 14 bases between them. Germline V gene lookup returns CDR1 SNHLY and CDR2 FYNNEI. The CDR3 nucleotides are TGTGCCAGCAGCGGGGACGCCCCAGACATTCAGTACTTC. Residues: CASSGDAPDIQYF.

The rearrangement uses TRBV10-3 and TRBJ2-7, with D uncertain. Germline CDR1 and CDR2: ENHRY and SYGVKD. CDR3 length: 13 amino acids. The germline V and J ends were trimmed by 4 bases and 0 bases, with 7 bases remaining between them. The CDR3 here is CAISVGDSYEQYF. The CDR3 coding sequence is TGTGCCATCAGTGTGGGTGACTCCTACGAGCAGTACTTC.

This chain uses TRBV30 with TRBJ2-7; D unclear. The V end was cut by 2 bases, the J end by 0 bases, with 17 bases between. The CDR3 runs to 16 residues. Germline V gene data show CDR1 as GTSNPN and CDR2 as SVGIG (reference sequence). This chain's CDR3 is CAWSPIGPELSYEQYF. Written as DNA, the CDR3 is TGTGCCTGGAGTCCAATAGGACCAGAACTCTCCTACGAGCAGTACTTC.

The chain links TRBV7-8 to TRBJ2-3, with 11 positions matching TRBD2. The trim removed 5 bases at V and 6 bases at J, leaving 10 bases unmatched. This CDR3 has 16 amino acids. Germline CDR1 reads SGHVS; CDR2 reads FQNEAQ. The CDR3 DNA is TGTGCCAGCAGCCTTGCTAGCGGGAGGATCCCCGATACGCAGTATTTT. Translating gives CASSLASGRIPDTQYF.

This chain joins TRBV7-3 and TRBJ2-7, with 9 bases identical to TRBD1. This CDR3 spans 16 amino acids. V lost 5 bases to trimming and J lost 3 bases; unmatched junction nucleotides: 11. Germline-derived CDR1 and CDR2 are SGHTA and FQGTGA. DNA of the CDR3: TGTGCCAGCAGCCCAAGTGGGACAGGGAATTTCTACGAGCAGTACTTC. Translating gives CASSPSGTGNFYEQYF.

The chain couples TRBV6-5 to TRBJ2-6; D gene ambiguous. Germline V lookup: CDR1 MNHEY, CDR2 SVGAGI. Trimming cost V 4 bases and J 0 bases, with 10 bases left between them. The CDR3 consists of 16 residues. The DNA of the CDR3 is TGTGCCAGCAGTTCCGAGGTTTACTCTGGGGCCAACGTCCTGACTTTC. It specifies CASSSEVYSGANVLTF.

CDR3 residues: CASGLMVSNQPQHF. CDR3 DNA sequence: TGTGCTAGTGGTTTGATGGTTAGCAATCAGCCCCAGCATTTT. This chain links TRBV12-5 with TRBJ1-5; D not resolved. Germline CDR1 reads LGHNT; CDR2 reads FRNRAP. The length of the CDR3 is 14 residues. V lost 2 bases, J lost 0 bases, and 5 bases lay in between.

This chain connects TRBV6-6 to TRBJ2-7; maybe TRBD2 (6 bases). The CDR3 contains 16 residues. Between the trimmed V and J ends, which lost 2 bases and 5 bases, there was a span of 19 bases. The germline gives CDR1 MNHNY, CDR2 SVGAGI (reference sequence). The CDR3 region has the DNA TGTGCCAGCAGTTACCTGGGGGGACGGGAGCGACACGAGCAGTACTTC. As protein: CASSYLGGRERHEQYF.

This clone was observed a single time. This same CDR3 is encoded by further DNA sequences in the sample. V is TRBV6-6 and J is TRBJ1-1, with D unresolved. V was cut by 0 bases and J by 2 bases, with 7 bases left in between. The germline gives CDR1 MNHNY, CDR2 SVGAGI (reference sequence). CDR3 size: 14 residues. The CDR3 sequence is CASSYSRGNTEAFF. The CDR3 nucleotides read TGTGCCAGCAGTTACTCGCGGGGAAACACTGAAGCTTTCTTT.